This T cell receptor beta chain was observed in a study of lung T cells in sarcoidosis with Löfgren's syndrome. Looking at the study overall: Analyses focused on Löfgren's syndrome patients.

This CDR3 spans 15 amino acids. Germline CDR1 and CDR2: MDHEN and SYDVKM. V was pared by 3 bases and J by 4 bases, with 3 bases of the junction left unmatched. MiXCR, run by TCRdb on the reads, gives a single entry per CDR3 protein. The data contain 2,000 to 2,500 distinct CDR3 sequences, about 31% of them singletons. By proportion, this clonotype is medium-sized. The TCR comes from a human donor with sarcoidosis (Löfgren's syndrome or another form), or a control subject (not recorded which). Sequenced: CD4+ T cells from PBMCs. The chain couples TRBV28 to TRBJ1-5; 10 bases map to TRBD1. CDR3 protein: CASSLTGGKNQPQHF. For the CDR3, the DNA is TGTGCCAGCAGTTTGACAGGGGGCAAAAATCAGCCCCAGCATTTT. Using reference TRBV28 and TRBJ1-5 for the parts outside the CDR3, the full variable domain is DVKVTQSSRYLVKRTGEKVFLECVQDMDHENMFWYRQDPGLGLRLIYFSYDVKMKEKGDIPEGYSVSREKKERFSLILESASTNQTSMYLCASSLTGGKNQPQHFGDGTRLSIL.